Here is one T cell receptor (beta chain) with its context. Its antigen is still unknown. Those who donated were healthy HIV-negative adults, with no recent acute infections or vaccinations reported. The sample is drawn from a study of shared clonotypes between healthy human individuals. The CDR3 consists of 12 residues. V was cut by 5 bases and J by 7 bases, with 9 bases left in between. Germline assignment: CDR1 LGHNT and CDR2 FRNRAP. Study findings and constraints: Limitation of the genetic and exposure-history diversity represented came from the few donors.

Profiling relied on immunoSEQ multiplex PCR, and the TCRdb table lists in-frame clones only, not all of them. The sample holds about 1 million clones; about 74% are singletons and the top ten take about 1.5%. This sequence joins TRBV12-5 and TRBJ2-1; D may be TRBD1 (5 bases). This TCR came from a man aged 18 to 30 in good health. The source material was memory CD4+ T cells sorted from blood. Subset in this sample: CD45RA-negative fraction. CDR3: CASGKQENEQFF. The DNA of the CDR3 is TGTGCTAGTGGTAAACAGGAAAATGAGCAGTTCTTC.